These T cell receptor beta chains were read from a single sample in a study of shared clonotypes between healthy human individuals. Sequencing was performed with immunoSEQ multiplex PCR; in TCRdb, only in-frame clones are kept and a portion is missing. The data contain about 590,000 clones, 95% to 96% of them singletons. The sample taken for sequencing was naive CD8+ T cells sorted from blood. The source of these receptors is a woman aged 25 to 45 in good health. Both conserved end residues are part of each CDR3. A D gene is named only where the DNA matches it firmly. Size is omitted from some rows. Given values are once, few, many or a class for expanded clones.

d_gene,v_gene,j_gene,abundance,CDR3aa,CDR3nt
-,TRBV27,TRBJ2-7,-,CASSFRLRGSVHEQYF,TGTGCCAGCAGTTTCCGCCTTAGGGGGAGCGTCCACGAGCAGTACTTC
-,TRBV19,TRBJ2-2,-,CASSIGGRELFF,TGTGCCAGTAGTATCGGTGGTCGGGAGCTGTTTTTT
TRBD1,TRBV9,TRBJ2-7,few,CASSPGQGAYEQYF,TGTGCCAGCAGCCCGGGACAGGGGGCCTACGAGCAGTACTTC
-,TRBV28,TRBJ2-7,-,CASSSKSSYEQYF,TGTGCCAGCAGTTCTAAGAGCTCCTACGAGCAGTACTTC
-,TRBV5-1,TRBJ1-3,-,CASSLRLTGLRSGNTIYF,TGCGCCAGCAGCCTAAGGTTGACAGGTCTACGTTCTGGAAACACCATATATTTT
-,TRBV4-1,TRBJ2-3,-,CASSQMPGSTDTQYF,TGCGCCAGCAGCCAAATGCCGGGTAGCACAGATACGCAGTATTTT
-,TRBV28,TRBJ1-2,-,CASSLYLADSGGYTF,TGTGCCAGCAGCCTATACTTGGCAGACTCCGGGGGCTACACCTTC
TRBD2,TRBV19,TRBJ2-1,-,CASSIASGKLYNEQFF,TGTGCCAGTAGTATTGCTAGCGGGAAGCTTTACAATGAGCAGTTCTTC
TRBD1,TRBV14,TRBJ2-7,-,CASSQTGTGIFQYF,TGTGCCAGCAGCCAAACCGGGACAGGGATTTTCCAGTACTTC
-,TRBV28,TRBJ1-6,-,CASSQRSPLHF,TGTGCCAGCAGTCAGCGTTCACCCCTCCACTTT
TRBD1,TRBV29-1,TRBJ1-1,-,CSVETGGSTEAFF,TGCAGCGTTGAAACAGGGGGGTCCACTGAAGCTTTCTTT
-,TRBV4-1,TRBJ2-1,once,CASNNDGSVSNEQFF,TGCGCCAGCAATAACGACGGGAGCGTGAGTAATGAGCAGTTCTTC
-,TRBV6-5,TRBJ2-7,-,CASSYSEDYEQYF,TGTGCCAGCAGTTACTCCGAAGACTACGAGCAGTACTTC
TRBD2,TRBV27,TRBJ2-3,once,CASRDLAESSTDTQYF,TGTGCCAGCAGAGATCTAGCGGAGTCTAGCACAGATACGCAGTATTTT
TRBD2,TRBV5-5,TRBJ2-5,-,CASSANLAGRRETQYF,TGTGCCAGCAGCGCAAACCTAGCGGGACGGAGGGAGACCCAGTACTTC
-,TRBV7-6,TRBJ2-1,-,CASSLDGGESSYNEQFF,TGTGCCAGCAGCTTAGACGGCGGAGAGAGCTCCTACAATGAGCAGTTCTTC
TRBD2,TRBV29-1,TRBJ2-2,-,CSVEGAGGLHTGELFF,TGCAGCGTTGAGGGGGCGGGAGGGCTCCACACCGGGGAGCTGTTTTTT
-,TRBV27,TRBJ2-5,once,CASSLSKAGNQETQYF,TGTGCCAGCAGTTTATCGAAAGCAGGGAATCAAGAGACCCAGTACTTC
-,TRBV5-4,TRBJ2-3,-,CASSFPNLNTDTQYF,TGTGCCAGCAGCTTCCCAAACCTTAACACAGATACGCAGTATTTT
TRBD1,TRBV6-5,TRBJ1-1,-,CASSLGQGGTEAFF,TGTGCCAGCAGTTTGGGACAGGGAGGTACTGAAGCTTTCTTT
-,TRBV13,TRBJ2-7,-,CASSSTEGKYEQYF,TGTGCCAGCAGCTCTACTGAGGGGAAATACGAGCAGTACTTC
-,TRBV27,TRBJ1-5,-,CASSLSNFQPQHF,TGTGCCAGCAGTTTATCTAACTTTCAGCCCCAGCATTTT
TRBD2,TRBV29-1,TRBJ2-7,-,CSVPGTSVQYF,TGCAGCGTTCCCGGGACTAGCGTTCAGTACTTC
TRBD2,TRBV7-9,TRBJ2-7,-,CASSLLTSGIFYEQYF,TGTGCCAGCAGCTTATTGACTAGCGGGATATTCTACGAGCAGTACTTC
-,TRBV10-2,TRBJ1-5,-,CATLTTGSIGPLQHF,TGCGCCACCCTAACGACAGGCTCCATAGGACCTCTTCAGCATTTT
-,TRBV29-1,TRBJ1-1,-,CSVTGGLNTEAFF,TGCAGCGTCACTGGGGGTTTGAACACTGAAGCTTTCTTT
-,TRBV11-3,TRBJ2-3,once,CASSLGGASTDTQYF,TGTGCCAGCAGCTTAGGAGGGGCGAGCACAGATACGCAGTATTTT
TRBD2,TRBV5-6,TRBJ2-1,-,CASSLWVLAGVGNEQFF,TGTGCCAGCAGCTTGTGGGTCCTAGCGGGAGTTGGGAATGAGCAGTTCTTC
-,TRBV7-9,TRBJ2-3,once,CASSPDMATDTQYF,TGTGCCAGCAGCCCGGACATGGCCACAGATACGCAGTATTTT
-,TRBV2,TRBJ1-2,-,CASRGTDPYYTF,TGTGCCAGCAGGGGGACCGACCCTTACTACACCTTC
TRBD1,TRBV7-2,TRBJ2-5,-,CASSSSDRGPAVFPETQYF,TGTGCCAGCAGCTCGAGCGACAGGGGCCCGGCGGTATTCCCAGAGACCCAGTACTTC
-,TRBV7-9,TRBJ2-3,-,CASSSSGTQLTSTDTQYF,TGTGCCAGCAGCTCATCCGGGACCCAGCTAACAAGCACAGATACGCAGTATTTT
-,TRBV27,TRBJ1-5,once,CASSLGSGQPQHF,TGTGCCAGCAGTTTGGGATCTGGTCAGCCCCAGCATTTT
TRBD1,TRBV25-1,TRBJ2-1,-,CASATGTNEQFF,TGTGCCAGCGCGACAGGGACCAATGAGCAGTTCTTC
TRBD1,TRBV27,TRBJ2-7,-,CASSLSWGTGTYEQYF,TGTGCCAGCAGTTTATCGTGGGGGACAGGGACCTACGAGCAGTACTTC
-,TRBV30,TRBJ1-5,-,CAWSGTGLPTPQHF,TGTGCCTGGAGTGGTACAGGGCTCCCAACGCCCCAGCATTTT
-,TRBV5-6,TRBJ2-2,-,CASSFSLNTGELFF,TGTGCCAGCAGCTTTTCTCTGAACACCGGGGAGCTGTTTTTT
-,TRBV7-8,TRBJ2-7,-,CASSSRGGSSSYEQYF,TGTGCCAGCAGCTCCCGAGGAGGGAGCAGCTCCTACGAGCAGTACTTC
-,TRBV6-5,TRBJ2-2,-,CASSLQNTGELFF,TGTGCCAGCAGCCTACAGAACACCGGGGAGCTGTTTTTT
TRBD2,TRBV7-2,TRBJ2-3,-,CASRGGDTQYF,TGTGCCAGCCGGGGGGGAGATACGCAGTATTTT
-,TRBV25-1,TRBJ1-2,-,CASSGQVGGYTF,TGTGCCAGCAGTGGTCAAGTGGGAGGCTACACCTTC
-,TRBV4-2,TRBJ2-6,-,CASSQIVGDLSGANVLTF,TGTGCCAGCAGCCAGATCGTGGGGGACCTCTCTGGGGCCAACGTCCTGACTTTC
-,TRBV2,TRBJ2-1,-,CASSEAAKHNEQFF,TGTGCCAGCAGTGAAGCAGCGAAGCACAATGAGCAGTTCTTC